The following is a TCR beta chain sequence with its context. The CDR3 contains 15 residues. CDR1 and CDR2 from the germline V gene are MNHEY and SVGEGT. Unmatched junction bases numbered 6, after V lost 5 bases and J lost 1 base. This sample is part of a study of blood T cell repertoires in COVID-19. Study-level background: Collection of acute and convalescent COVID-19 samples took place in the United States, Italy and Spain. Nucleic acid was either cDNA or gDNA, and it came from T cells, B-cell-depleted T cells, or PBMCs.

Authors' analysis steps: Researchers report that nucleated cell counts were estimated from reference gene primer amplification. Clones were sequenced by immunoSEQ multiplex PCR, and TCRdb holds only the in-frame ones, with some missing. V, J and clone size derive from that table, while D and trimming were established from the DNA sequence. The data contain about 66,000 clones, more than 70% of them singletons. The sample consisted of peripheral blood. This TCR was recovered from a man aged 45 to 65 with active COVID-19. The rearrangement joins TRBV6-2 or TRBV6-3 to TRBJ2-3; TRBD2 matches 7 bases. This chain's CDR3 is CASSLLAGGTDTQYF. The CDR3 region has the DNA TGTGCCAGCAGTCTCTTGGCGGGGGGCACAGATACGCAGTATTTT.